This record covers a single T cell receptor (beta chain). Its antigen is undetermined. This CDR3 is 17 amino acids long. The data belong to a study of cytomegalovirus exposure and HLA in healthy donors. Study at large: Falling in the Caucasian-associated ancestry cluster were 65% to 90% of under 450 genotyped donors. The study's findings and limits: In a later analysis, about 17,000 TCR beta sequences were associated with HLA alleles at 0.05 false discovery rate. Certain sequence variants were highly shared and formed a cluster, and this cluster was likely a sequencing artifact. Segments of the TCR beta V type were, in most cases, productive about 90% or about 30% of the time in an earlier analysis.

In the PCR, 60 Vbeta and 13 Jbeta primers were used. The table came from immunoSEQ multiplex PCR; TCRdb's copy has only in-frame clones and leaves some out. The data contain about 110,000 clones, roughly 70% of them singletons. The sample comprised PBMCs. The gene calls are TRBV21-1 and TRBJ1-1; TRBD1, the D gene given by the table, was not confirmed from the DNA. TRBV21-1 is a pseudogene. The clonotype comes from a man in his forties in good health and CMV-seropositive. The CDR3, as DNA: TGTGCCAGCAGCAAAACGACAGGGGCGATAATGAACACTGAAGCTTTCTTT. Translation gives CASSKTTGAIMNTEAFF.